This TCR beta chain was captured by sequencing in a study of shared clonotypes between healthy human individuals. TCRdb keeps only in-frame clones here, not all; method: immunoSEQ multiplex PCR. The data contain hundreds of thousands of clones, approximately 79% of them singletons. In the case of this clone: Other DNA sequences in this sample translate to the same CDR3.

CDR1 is LNHNV, CDR2 YYDKDF, per germline (reference sequence). The CDR3 is 15 amino acids. The J segment lost 1 base and the V segment lost 1 base, leaving 3 bases of the junction unmatched. Source material: memory CD4+ T cells sorted from blood. Indicated subset: CD45RA-negative fraction. This sequence was found in a woman aged 25 to 39 in good health. The V call is TRBV15, the J call TRBJ1-1; 7 bases match TRBD1. The CDR3 DNA follows: TGTGCCACCAGCAGAGGTGGGACAGCGAACACTGAAGCTTTCTTT. The encoded protein is CATSRGGTANTEAFF.